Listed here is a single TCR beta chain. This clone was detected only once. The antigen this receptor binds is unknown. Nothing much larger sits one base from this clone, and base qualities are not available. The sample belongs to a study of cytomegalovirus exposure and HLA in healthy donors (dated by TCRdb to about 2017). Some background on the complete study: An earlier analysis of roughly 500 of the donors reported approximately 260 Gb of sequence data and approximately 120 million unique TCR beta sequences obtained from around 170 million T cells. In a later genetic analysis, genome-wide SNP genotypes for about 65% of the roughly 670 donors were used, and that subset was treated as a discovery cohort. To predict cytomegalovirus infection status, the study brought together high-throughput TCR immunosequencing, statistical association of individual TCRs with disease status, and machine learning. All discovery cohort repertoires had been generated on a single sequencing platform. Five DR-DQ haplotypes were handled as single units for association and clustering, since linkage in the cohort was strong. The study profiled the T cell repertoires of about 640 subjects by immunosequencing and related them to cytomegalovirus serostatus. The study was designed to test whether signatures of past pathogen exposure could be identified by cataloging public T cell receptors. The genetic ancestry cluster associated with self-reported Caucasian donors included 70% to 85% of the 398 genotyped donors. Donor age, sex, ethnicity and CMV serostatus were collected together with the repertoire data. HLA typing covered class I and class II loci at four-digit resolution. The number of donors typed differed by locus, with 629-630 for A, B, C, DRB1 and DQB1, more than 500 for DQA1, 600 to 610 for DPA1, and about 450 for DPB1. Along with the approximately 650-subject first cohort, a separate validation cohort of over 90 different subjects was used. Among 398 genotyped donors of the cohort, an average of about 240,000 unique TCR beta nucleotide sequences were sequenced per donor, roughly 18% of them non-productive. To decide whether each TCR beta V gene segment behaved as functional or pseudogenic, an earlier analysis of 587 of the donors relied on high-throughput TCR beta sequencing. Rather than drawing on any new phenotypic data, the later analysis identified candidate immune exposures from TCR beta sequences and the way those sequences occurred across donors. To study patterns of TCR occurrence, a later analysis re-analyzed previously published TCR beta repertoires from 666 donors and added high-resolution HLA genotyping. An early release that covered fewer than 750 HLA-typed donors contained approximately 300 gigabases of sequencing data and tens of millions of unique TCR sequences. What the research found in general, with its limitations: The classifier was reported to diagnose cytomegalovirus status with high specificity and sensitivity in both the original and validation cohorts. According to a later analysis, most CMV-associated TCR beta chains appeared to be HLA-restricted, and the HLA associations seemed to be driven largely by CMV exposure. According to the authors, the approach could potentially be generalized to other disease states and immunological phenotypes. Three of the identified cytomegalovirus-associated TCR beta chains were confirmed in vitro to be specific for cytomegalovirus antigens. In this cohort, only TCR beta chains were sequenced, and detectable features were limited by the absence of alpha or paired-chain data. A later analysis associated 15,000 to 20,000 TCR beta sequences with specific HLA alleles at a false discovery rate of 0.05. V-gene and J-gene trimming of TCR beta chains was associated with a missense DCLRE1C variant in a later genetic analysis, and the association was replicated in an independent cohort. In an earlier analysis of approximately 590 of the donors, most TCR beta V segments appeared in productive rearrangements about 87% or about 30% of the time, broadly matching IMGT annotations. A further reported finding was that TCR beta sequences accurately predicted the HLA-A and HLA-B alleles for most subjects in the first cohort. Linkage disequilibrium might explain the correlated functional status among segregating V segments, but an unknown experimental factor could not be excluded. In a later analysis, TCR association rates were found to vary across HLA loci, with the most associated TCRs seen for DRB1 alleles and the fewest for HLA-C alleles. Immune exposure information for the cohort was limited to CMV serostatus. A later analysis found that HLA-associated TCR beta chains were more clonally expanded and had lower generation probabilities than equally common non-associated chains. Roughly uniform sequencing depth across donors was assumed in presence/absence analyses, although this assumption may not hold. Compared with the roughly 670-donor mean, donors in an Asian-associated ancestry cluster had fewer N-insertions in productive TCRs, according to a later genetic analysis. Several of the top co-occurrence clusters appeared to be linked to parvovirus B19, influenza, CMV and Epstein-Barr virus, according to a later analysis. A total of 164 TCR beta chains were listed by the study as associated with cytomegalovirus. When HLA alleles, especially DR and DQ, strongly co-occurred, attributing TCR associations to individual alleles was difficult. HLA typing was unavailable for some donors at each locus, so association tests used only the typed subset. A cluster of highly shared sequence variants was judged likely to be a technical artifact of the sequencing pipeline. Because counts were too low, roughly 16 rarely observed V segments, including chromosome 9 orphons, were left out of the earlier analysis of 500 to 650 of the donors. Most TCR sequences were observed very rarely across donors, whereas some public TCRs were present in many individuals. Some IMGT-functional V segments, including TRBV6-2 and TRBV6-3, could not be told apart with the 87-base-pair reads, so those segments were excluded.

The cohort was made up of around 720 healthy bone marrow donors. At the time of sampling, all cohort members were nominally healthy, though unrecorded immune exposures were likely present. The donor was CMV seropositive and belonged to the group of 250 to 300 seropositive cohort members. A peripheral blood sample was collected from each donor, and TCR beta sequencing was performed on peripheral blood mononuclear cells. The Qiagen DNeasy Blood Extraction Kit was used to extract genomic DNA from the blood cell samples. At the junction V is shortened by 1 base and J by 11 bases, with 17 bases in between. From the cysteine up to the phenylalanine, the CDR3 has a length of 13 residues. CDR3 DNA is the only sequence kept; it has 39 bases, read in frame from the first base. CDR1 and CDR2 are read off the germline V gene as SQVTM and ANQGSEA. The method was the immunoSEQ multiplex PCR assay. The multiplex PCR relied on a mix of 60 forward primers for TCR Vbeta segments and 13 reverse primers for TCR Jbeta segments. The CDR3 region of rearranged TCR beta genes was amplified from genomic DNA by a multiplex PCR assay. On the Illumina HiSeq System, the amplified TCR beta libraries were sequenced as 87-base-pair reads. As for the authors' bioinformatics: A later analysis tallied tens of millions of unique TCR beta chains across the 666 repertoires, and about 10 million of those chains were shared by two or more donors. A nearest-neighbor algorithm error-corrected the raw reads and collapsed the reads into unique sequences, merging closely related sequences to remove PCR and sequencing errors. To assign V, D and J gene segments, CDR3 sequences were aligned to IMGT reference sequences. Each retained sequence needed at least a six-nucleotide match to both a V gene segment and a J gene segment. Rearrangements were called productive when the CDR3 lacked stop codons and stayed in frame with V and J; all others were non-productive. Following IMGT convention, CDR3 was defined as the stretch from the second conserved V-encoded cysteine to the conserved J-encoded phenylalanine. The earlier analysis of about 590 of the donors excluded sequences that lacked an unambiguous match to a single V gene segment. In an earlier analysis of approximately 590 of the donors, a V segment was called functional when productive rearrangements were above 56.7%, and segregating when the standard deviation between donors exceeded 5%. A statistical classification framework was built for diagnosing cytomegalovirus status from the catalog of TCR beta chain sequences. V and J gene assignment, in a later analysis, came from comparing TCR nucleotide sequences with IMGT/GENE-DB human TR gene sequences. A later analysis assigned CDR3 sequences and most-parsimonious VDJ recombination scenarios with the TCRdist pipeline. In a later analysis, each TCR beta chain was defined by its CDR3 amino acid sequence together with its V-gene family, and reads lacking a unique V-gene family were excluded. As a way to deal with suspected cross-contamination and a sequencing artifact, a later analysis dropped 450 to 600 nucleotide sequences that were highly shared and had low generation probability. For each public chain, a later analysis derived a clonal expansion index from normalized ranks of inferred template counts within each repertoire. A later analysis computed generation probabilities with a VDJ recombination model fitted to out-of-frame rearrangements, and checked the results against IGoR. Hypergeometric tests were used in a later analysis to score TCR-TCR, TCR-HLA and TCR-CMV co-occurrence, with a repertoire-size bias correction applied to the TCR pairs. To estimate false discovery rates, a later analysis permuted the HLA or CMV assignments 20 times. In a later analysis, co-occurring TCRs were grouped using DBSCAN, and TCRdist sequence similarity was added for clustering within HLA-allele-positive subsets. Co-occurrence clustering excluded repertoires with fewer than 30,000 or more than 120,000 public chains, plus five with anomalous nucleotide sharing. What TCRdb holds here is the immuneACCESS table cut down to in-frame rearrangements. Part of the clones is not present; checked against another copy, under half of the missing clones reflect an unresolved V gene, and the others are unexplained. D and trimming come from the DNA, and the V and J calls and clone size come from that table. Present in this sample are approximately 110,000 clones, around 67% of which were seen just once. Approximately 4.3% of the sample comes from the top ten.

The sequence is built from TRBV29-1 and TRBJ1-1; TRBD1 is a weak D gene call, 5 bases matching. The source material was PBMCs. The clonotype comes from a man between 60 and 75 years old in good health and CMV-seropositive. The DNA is TGCAGCGTTGAAGTGGCAGGGAGGGGTCAGGCTTTCTTT. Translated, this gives CSVEVAGRGQAFF.